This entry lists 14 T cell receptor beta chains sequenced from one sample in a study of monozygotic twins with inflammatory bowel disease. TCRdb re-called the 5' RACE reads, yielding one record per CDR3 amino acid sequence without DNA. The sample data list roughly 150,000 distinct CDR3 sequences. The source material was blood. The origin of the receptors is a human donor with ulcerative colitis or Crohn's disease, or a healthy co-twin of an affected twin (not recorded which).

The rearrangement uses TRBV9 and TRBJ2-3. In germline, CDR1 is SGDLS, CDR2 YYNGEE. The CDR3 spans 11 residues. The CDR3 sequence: CASSVEDTQYF.

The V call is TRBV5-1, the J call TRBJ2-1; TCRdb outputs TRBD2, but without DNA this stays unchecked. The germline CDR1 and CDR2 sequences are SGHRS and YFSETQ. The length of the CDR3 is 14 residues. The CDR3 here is CASSRLAGSNEQFF.

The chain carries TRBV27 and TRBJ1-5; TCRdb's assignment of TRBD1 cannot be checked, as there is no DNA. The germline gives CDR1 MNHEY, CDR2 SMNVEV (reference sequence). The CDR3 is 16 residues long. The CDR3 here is CASSFQGASGEQPQHF.

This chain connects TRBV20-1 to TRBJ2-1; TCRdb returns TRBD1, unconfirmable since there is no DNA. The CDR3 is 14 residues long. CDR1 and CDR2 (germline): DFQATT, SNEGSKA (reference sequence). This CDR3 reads CSARDLDRIHEQFF.

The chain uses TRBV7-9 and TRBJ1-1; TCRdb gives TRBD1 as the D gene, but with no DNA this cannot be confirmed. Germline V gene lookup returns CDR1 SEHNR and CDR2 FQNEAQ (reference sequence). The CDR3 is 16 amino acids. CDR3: CASSYLGQRKNTEAFF.

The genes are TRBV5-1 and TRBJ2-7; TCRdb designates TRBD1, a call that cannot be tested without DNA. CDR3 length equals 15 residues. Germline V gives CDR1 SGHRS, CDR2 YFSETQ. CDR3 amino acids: CASSPLGGAPREQYF.

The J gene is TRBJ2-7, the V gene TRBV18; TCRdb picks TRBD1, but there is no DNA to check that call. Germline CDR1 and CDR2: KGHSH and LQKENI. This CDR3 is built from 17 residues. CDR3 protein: CASSPLPPQSGSYEQYF. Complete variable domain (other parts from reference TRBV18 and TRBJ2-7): NAGVMQNPRHLVRRRGQEARLRCSPMKGHSHVYWYRQLPEEGLKFMVYLQKENIIDESGMPKERFSAEFPKEGPSILRIQQVVRGDSAAYFCASSPLPPQSGSYEQYFGPGTRLTVT.

The CDR3 reads CASSLGVSQGYTF. The chain couples TRBV6-5 to TRBJ1-2. CDR1 is MNHEY, CDR2 SVGAGI, per germline. This CDR3 is 13 amino acids long.

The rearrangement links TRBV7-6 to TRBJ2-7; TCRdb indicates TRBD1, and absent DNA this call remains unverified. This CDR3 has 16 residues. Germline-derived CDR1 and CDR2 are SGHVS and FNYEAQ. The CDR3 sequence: CASSKTSGTASYEQYF.

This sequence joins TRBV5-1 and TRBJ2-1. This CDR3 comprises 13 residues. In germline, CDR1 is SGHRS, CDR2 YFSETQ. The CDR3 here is CASSLGWDNEQFF.

CDR3 protein: CATSRSEETQYF. V and J are TRBV15 and TRBJ2-5. This CDR3 has 12 amino acids. Germline V gene lookup returns CDR1 LNHNV and CDR2 YYDKDF (reference sequence).

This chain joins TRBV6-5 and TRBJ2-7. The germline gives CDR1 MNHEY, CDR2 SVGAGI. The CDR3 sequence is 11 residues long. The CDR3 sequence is CASGVNVEQYF.

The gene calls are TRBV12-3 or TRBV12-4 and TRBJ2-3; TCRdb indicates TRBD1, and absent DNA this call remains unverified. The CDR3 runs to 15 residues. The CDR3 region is CASSTHRGMADTQYF.

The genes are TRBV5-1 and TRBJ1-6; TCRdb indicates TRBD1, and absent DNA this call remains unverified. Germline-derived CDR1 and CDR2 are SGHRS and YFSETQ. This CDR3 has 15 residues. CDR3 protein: CASSPQGTSDSPLHF. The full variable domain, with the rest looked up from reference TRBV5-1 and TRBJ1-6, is KAGVTQTPRYLIKTRGQQVTLSCSPISGHRSVSWYQQTPGQGLQFLFEYFSETQRNKGNFPGRFSGRQFSNSRSEMNVSTLELGDSALYLCASSPQGTSDSPLHFGNGTRLTVT.